In this sample, the clone carrying this T cell receptor (beta chain) turned up many times. Its matching antigen is unknown. This record belongs to a study of metastatic and nonmetastatic thyroid tumors. Whole-study context: Repertoires from blood and tumor or nodule tissue of malignant and benign thyroid patients were compared.

Germline CDR1 is LNHDA and CDR2 is SQIVND (reference sequence). The CDR3 sequence is 15 residues long. V lost 0 bases to trimming and J lost 4 bases, with 13 bases between them. Before thyroid surgery, none of the patients had received any treatment. General observations from the study: Reportedly, malignant thyroid tumors had significantly higher TCR beta diversity than benign nodules, in blood and tumor.

Authors' data handling: Using the CDR3 differences seen across clinicopathological groups, the authors built a distant-metastasis classifier for papillary thyroid cancer, which was meant to discriminate distant-metastatic patients. TCRdb re-clonotyped the PCR reads through MiXCR. What appears here as the V and J calls and clone size reflects TCRdb's work, not the paper's. The sample consists of about 27,000 clones, approximately 15% of them appearing once. This rearrangement joins TRBV19 to TRBJ2-7; tentative D call: TRBD2 (6 bases). This clonotype was sampled from a male donor with papillary thyroid cancer or a benign thyroid nodule (not recorded which). Some clones in this sample may be carry-over from other donors' samples. The specimen was blood. CDR3 amino acids: CASSIEAGAGYEQYF. The CDR3 bases are TGTGCCAGTAGTATAGAGGCGGGCGCGGGGTACGAGCAGTACTTC.